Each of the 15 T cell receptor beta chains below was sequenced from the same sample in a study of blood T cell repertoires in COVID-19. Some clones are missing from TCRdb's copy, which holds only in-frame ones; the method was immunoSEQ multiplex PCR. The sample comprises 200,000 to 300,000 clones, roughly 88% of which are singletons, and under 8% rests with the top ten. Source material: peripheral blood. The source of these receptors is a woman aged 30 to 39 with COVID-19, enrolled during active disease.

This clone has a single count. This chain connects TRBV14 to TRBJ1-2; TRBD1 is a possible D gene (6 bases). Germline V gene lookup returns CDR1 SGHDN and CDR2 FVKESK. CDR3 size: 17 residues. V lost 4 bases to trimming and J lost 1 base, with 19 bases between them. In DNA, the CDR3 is TGTGCCAGCAGCCGGAGTCCGACAAACAGGGTTAACTATGGCTACACCTTC. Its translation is CASSRSPTNRVNYGYTF.

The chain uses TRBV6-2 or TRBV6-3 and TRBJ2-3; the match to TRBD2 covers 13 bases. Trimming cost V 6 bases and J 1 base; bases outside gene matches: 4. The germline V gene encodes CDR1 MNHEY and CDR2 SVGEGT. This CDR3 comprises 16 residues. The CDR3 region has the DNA TGTGCCAGCAGCGGACTAGCGGGAGAGGGCACAGATACGCAGTATTTT. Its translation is CASSGLAGEGTDTQYF.

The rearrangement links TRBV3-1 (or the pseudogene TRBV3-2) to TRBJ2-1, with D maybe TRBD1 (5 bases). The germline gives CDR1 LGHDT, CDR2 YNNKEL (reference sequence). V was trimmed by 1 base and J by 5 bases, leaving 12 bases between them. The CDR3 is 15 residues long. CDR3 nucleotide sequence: TGTGCCAGCAGCCAAGTGCTCAGGGCCCACAATGAGCAGTTCTTC. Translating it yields CASSQVLRAHNEQFF.

The CDR3 spells CASSSSGGGYEQFF. The CDR3 coding sequence is TGTGCCAGCAGTTCTAGCGGGGGGGGCTATGAGCAGTTCTTC. The chain carries TRBV6-5 and TRBJ2-1, with 12 bases identical to TRBD2. CDR3 length: 14 residues. V shed 4 bases, J shed 8 bases, and the junction held 3 bases outside the gene matches. Per germline, CDR1 MNHEY and CDR2 SVGAGI.

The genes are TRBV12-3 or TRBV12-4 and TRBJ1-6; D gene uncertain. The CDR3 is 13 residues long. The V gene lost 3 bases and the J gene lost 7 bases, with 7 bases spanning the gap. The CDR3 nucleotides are TGTGCCAGCAGTTTCGGTAGCAATTCACCCCTCCACTTT. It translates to CASSFGSNSPLHF.

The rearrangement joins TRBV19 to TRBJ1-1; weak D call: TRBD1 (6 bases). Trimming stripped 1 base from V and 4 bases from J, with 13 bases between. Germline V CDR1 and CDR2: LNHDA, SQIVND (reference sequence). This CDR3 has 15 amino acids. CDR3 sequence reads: CASSIATGSSTEAFF. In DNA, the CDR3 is TGTGCCAGTAGTATAGCCACAGGGTCGAGCACTGAAGCTTTCTTT.

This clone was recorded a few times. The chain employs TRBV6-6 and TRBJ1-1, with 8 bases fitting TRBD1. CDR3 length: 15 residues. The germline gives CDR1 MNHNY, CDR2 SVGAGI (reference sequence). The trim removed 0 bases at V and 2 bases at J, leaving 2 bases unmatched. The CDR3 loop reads CASSYSGQGNTEAFF. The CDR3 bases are TGTGCCAGCAGTTACTCAGGACAGGGAAACACTGAAGCTTTCTTT.

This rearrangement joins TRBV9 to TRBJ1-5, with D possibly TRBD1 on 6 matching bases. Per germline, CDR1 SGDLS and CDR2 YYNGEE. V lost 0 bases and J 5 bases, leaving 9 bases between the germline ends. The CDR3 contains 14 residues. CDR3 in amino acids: CASSVADRDQPQHF. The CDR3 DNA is TGTGCCAGCAGCGTAGCGGACAGAGATCAGCCCCAGCATTTT.

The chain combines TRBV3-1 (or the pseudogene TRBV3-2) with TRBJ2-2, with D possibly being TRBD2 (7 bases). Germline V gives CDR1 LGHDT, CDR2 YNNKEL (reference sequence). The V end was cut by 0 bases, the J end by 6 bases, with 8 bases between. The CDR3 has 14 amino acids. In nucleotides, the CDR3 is TGTGCCAGCAGCCAAGAAGGGGGGGCCGGGGAGCTGTTTTTT. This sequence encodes CASSQEGGAGELFF.

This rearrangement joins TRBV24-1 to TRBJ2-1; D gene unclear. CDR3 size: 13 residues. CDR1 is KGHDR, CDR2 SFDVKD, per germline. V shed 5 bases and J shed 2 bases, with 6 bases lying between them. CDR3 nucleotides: TGTGCCACCAGTGGGGCGACCTACAATGAGCAGTTCTTC. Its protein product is CATSGATYNEQFF.

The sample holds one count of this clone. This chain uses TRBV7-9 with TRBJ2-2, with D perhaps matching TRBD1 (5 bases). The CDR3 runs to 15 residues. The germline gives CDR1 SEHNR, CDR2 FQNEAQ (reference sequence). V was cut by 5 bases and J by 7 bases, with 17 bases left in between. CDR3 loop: CASSLPSGWGGELFF. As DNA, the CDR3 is TGTGCCAGCAGCCTCCCATCAGGGTGGGGCGGGGAGCTGTTTTTT.

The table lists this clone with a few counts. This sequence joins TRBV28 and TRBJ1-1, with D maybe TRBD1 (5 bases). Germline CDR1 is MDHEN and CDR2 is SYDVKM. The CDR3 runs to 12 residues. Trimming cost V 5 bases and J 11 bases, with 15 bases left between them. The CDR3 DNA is TGTGCCAGCAGTCCGCGGCAGGGTCGGGCTTTCTTT. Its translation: CASSPRQGRAFF. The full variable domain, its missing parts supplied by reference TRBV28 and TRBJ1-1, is DVKVTQSSRYLVKRTGEKVFLECVQDMDHENMFWYRQDPGLGLRLIYFSYDVKMKEKGDIPEGYSVSREKKERFSLILESASTNQTSMYLCASSPRQGRAFFGQGTRLTVV.

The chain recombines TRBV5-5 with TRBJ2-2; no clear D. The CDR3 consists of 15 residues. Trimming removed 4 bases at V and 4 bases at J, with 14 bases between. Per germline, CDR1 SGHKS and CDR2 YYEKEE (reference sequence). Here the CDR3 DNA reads TGTGCCAGCAGCATGGGTATTTCTTTCACCGGGGAGCTGTTTTTT. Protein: CASSMGISFTGELFF.

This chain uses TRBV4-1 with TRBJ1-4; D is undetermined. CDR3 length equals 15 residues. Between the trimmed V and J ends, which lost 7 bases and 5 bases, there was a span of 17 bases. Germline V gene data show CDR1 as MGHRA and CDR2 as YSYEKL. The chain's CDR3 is CASTLFPGKNEKLFF. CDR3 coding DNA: TGCGCCAGCACCCTGTTCCCGGGAAAAAATGAAAAACTGTTTTTT.

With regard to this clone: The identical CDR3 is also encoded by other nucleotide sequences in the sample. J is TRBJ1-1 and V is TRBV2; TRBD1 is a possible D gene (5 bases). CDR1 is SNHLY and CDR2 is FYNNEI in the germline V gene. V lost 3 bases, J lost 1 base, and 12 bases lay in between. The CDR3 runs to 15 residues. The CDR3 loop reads CASSEVGQGNTEAFF. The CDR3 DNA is TGTGCCAGCAGTGAGGTGGGGCAGGGGAACACTGAAGCTTTCTTT.